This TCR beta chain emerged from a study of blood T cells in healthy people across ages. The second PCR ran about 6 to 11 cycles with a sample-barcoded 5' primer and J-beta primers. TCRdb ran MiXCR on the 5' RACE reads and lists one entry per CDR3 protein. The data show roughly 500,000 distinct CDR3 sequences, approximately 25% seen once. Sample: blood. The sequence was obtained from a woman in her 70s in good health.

Written as DNA, the CDR3 is TGCAGTGCTAGAGATCTTCCAACCTCAACAAAGCAGTACTTC. This translates into CSARDLPTSTKQYF. This chain uses TRBV20-1 with TRBJ2-1, with D unresolved. The J call may be incorrect, as the DNA end agrees better with TRBJ2-7. The CDR3 extends over 14 amino acids. CDR1 and CDR2 (germline): DFQATT, SNEGSKA (reference sequence).